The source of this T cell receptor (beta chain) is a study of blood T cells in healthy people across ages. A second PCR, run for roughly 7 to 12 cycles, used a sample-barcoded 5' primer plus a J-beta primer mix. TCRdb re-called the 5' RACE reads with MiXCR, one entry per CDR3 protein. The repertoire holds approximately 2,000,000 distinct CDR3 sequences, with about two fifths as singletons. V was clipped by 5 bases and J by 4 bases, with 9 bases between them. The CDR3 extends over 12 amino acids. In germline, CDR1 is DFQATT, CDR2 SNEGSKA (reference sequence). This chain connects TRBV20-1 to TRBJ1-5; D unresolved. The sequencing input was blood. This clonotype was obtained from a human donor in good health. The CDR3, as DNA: TGCAGTGCTGGACGGCCAAATCAGCCCCAGCATTTT. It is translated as CSAGRPNQPQHF.